A selection of T cell receptor beta chains follows, all from one sample in a study of blood T cell repertoires in COVID-19. The repertoire was sequenced with immunoSEQ multiplex PCR; TCRdb's copy has only in-frame clones and lacks some. This sample has approximately 240,000 clones; 83% occur once, and the top ten carry roughly 1.2%. The source material was peripheral blood. The receptors here all came from a young woman with COVID-19, enrolled during active disease. Each CDR3 is given with its conserved first and last residue. D genes are given only for firm matches. Some rows have no size entry. The others give once, few or many, or a class for an expanded clone.

v_gene	j_gene	abundance	d_gene	CDR3aa	CDR3nt
TRBV7-9	TRBJ1-5	.	.	CASSLAGQPQHF	TGTGCCAGCAGCTTAGCCGGGCAGCCCCAGCATTTT
TRBV25-1	TRBJ1-2	.	.	CASSAPGGLNYGYTF	TGTGCCAGCAGTGCCCCGGGGGGTCTTAACTATGGCTACACCTTC
TRBV5-3	TRBJ1-4	.	.	CARSSRATNEKLFF	TGTGCCAGAAGCTCCAGGGCAACTAATGAAAAACTGTTTTTT
TRBV6-5	TRBJ2-7	.	TRBD1	CASRDRANEQYF	TGTGCCAGCAGGGACAGGGCGAACGAGCAGTACTTC
TRBV3-1/TRBV3-2	TRBJ2-7	few	.	CASSPLSSYEQYF	TGTGCCAGCAGCCCTCTGAGCTCCTACGAGCAGTACTTC
TRBV23-1	TRBJ1-1	.	.	CASSQSIQMNTEAFF	TGCGCCAGCAGTCAATCTATACAGATGAACACTGAAGCTTTCTTT
TRBV4-3	TRBJ2-2	.	TRBD1	CASSQEGRWGQGAAGELFF	TGCGCCAGCAGCCAAGAAGGCAGGTGGGGACAGGGGGCTGCCGGGGAGCTGTTTTTT
TRBV10-2	TRBJ2-1	.	.	CASSSFSVPDNEQFF	TGCGCCAGCTCTAGCTTCAGCGTCCCCGATAATGAGCAGTTCTTC
TRBV25-1	TRBJ2-1	.	TRBD1	CASSEYPGGNEQFF	TGTGCCAGCAGTGAATACCCAGGGGGCAATGAGCAGTTCTTC
TRBV21-1	TRBJ1-1	once	.	CASSKAQGASTEAFF	TGTGCCAGCAGCAAAGCGCAAGGGGCTAGCACTGAAGCTTTCTTT
TRBV10-3	TRBJ2-1	.	TRBD1	CAISEPTGGREQFF	TGTGCCATCAGTGAGCCAACAGGGGGCAGGGAGCAGTTCTTC
TRBV25-1	TRBJ2-3	.	.	CASSEYQDRLQYF	TGTGCCAGCAGTGAATACCAGGATAGATTGCAGTATTTT
TRBV6-5	TRBJ1-2	.	.	CASSYSSGGWGYTF	TGTGCCAGCAGTTACTCTTCGGGGGGTTGGGGCTACACCTTC
TRBV7-8	TRBJ2-5	few	TRBD2	CASSLGTSGGQETQYF	TGTGCCAGCAGCTTAGGAACTAGCGGGGGTCAAGAGACCCAGTACTTC
TRBV19	TRBJ1-2	.	TRBD1	CASGKGGQGSGYTF	TGTGCCAGTGGAAAAGGGGGACAGGGAAGTGGCTACACCTTC
TRBV14	TRBJ2-5	once	TRBD2	CASSQDQGGETQYF	TGTGCCAGCAGCCAAGATCAGGGAGGGGAGACCCAGTACTTC
TRBV5-1	TRBJ2-1	.	TRBD2	CASSLLAGGYNEQFF	TGCGCCAGCAGCTTGTTGGCGGGGGGGTACAATGAGCAGTTCTTC
TRBV28	TRBJ2-7	.	.	CASSFDDGSGEQYF	TGTGCCAGCAGTTTCGACGACGGGAGCGGCGAGCAGTACTTC
TRBV9	TRBJ2-7	.	TRBD1	CASSVAPGRGLYEQYF	TGTGCCAGCAGCGTAGCCCCCGGCAGGGGGCTCTACGAGCAGTACTTC
TRBV30	TRBJ1-2	.	.	CAWSAQTVFYGYTF	TGTGCCTGGAGTGCTCAGACAGTTTTTTATGGCTACACCTTC
TRBV7-3	TRBJ2-1	.	.	CASSLTSGGRRNEQFF	TGTGCCAGCAGCTTAACGTCTGGGGGCAGGCGCAATGAGCAGTTCTTC
TRBV5-3	TRBJ2-3	.	.	CARTTVISTDTQYF	TGTGCCAGAACCACAGTGATTAGCACAGATACGCAGTATTTT
TRBV4-3	TRBJ2-5	.	.	CASSQDMRKETQYF	TGCGCCAGCAGCCAAGATATGCGTAAAGAGACCCAGTACTTC
TRBV4-3	TRBJ1-3	.	TRBD1	CASSQGTGSGNTIYF	TGCGCCAGCAGCCAGGGGACAGGCTCTGGAAACACCATATATTTT
TRBV9	TRBJ1-1	.	.	CASSVTRTGEAFF	TGTGCCAGCAGCGTAACTCGGACGGGGGAAGCTTTCTTT
TRBV19	TRBJ1-1	.	.	CASSIGASNTEAFF	TGTGCCAGTAGTATAGGAGCGTCGAACACTGAAGCTTTCTTT
TRBV2	TRBJ1-1	.	.	CASSLLQEAFF	TGTGCCAGCAGTTTATTACAAGAAGCTTTCTTT
TRBV24-1	TRBJ2-7	.	TRBD1	CATSDSNPGQGLEQYF	TGTGCCACCAGTGATTCCAACCCGGGACAGGGGCTCGAGCAGTACTTC
TRBV10-2	TRBJ2-2	.	TRBD1	CASRRGRLSTGELFF	TGCGCCAGCAGGAGGGGGCGGTTGTCCACCGGGGAGCTGTTTTTT
TRBV30	TRBJ2-1	.	.	CAWSSHGLIFTNEQFF	TGTGCCTGGAGTTCCCATGGACTAATTTTCACTAATGAGCAGTTCTTC
TRBV5-1	TRBJ2-7	.	TRBD1	CASSSGTGYSYEQYF	TGCGCCAGCAGCTCCGGGACAGGCTACTCCTACGAGCAGTACTTC
TRBV11-2	TRBJ2-5	.	TRBD1	CASSWTGEETQYF	TGTGCCAGCAGCTGGACAGGAGAAGAGACCCAGTACTTC
TRBV4-2	TRBJ2-2	.	TRBD1	CASSHPGTGDPGELFF	TGTGCCAGCAGCCACCCCGGGACAGGGGATCCCGGGGAGCTGTTTTTT